The 14 T cell receptor beta chains below come from one sample, sequenced in a study of cytomegalovirus exposure and HLA in healthy donors (dated by TCRdb to between 2016 and 2019). The library was obtained by the immunoSEQ multiplex PCR assay. A mixture of 60 forward primers for TCR Vbeta segments and 13 reverse primers for TCR Jbeta segments was used in the multiplex PCR. Imported from immuneACCESS, the table was reduced by TCRdb to in-frame sequences with V and J called. These copies leave out some clones; in studies compared against another copy, an unresolved V gene accounts for under half, and the cause of the remainder is not known. The sample contains about 200,000 clones, more than 65% of them found a single time. The top ten hold approximately 2% of the sample. Sequencing used PBMCs. The receptors were gathered from a woman aged 30 to 39 in good health and CMV-seronegative.

This chain's CDR3 is CATSTNREGTGDEQFF. The CDR3 DNA sequence: TGTGCCACCAGCACGAACAGGGAGGGCACGGGGGATGAGCAGTTCTTC. The chain is built from TRBV15 and TRBJ2-1; tentatively, D is TRBD2 (7 bases). CDR3 length equals 16 residues. CDR1 is LNHNV and CDR2 is YYDKDF in the germline V gene (reference sequence). The V and J ends lost 4 bases and 8 bases respectively, with 21 bases between them. The variable domain in full, with the rest retrieved from reference TRBV15 and TRBJ2-1, is DAMVIQNPRYQVTQFGKPVTLSCSQTLNHNVMYWYQQKSSQAPKLLFHYYDKDFNNEADTPDNFQSRRPNTSFCFLDIRSPGLGDTAMYLCATSTNREGTGDEQFFGPGTRLTVL.

This clone showed up just a few times. The CDR3 spells CASSEREAAYEQYF. DNA of the CDR3: TGTGCCAGCAGCGAGCGGGAGGCGGCCTACGAGCAGTACTTC. V and J are TRBV5-8 and TRBJ2-7; 9 bases are a match to TRBD2. The CDR3 is 14 residues long. The germline CDR1 and CDR2 sequences are SGHTS and YDEGEE. J was trimmed by 2 bases and V by 4 bases; bases with no gene match: 4.

The chain is built from TRBV13 and TRBJ2-5, with 10 bases that match TRBD2. The CDR3 sequence is 18 residues long. Germline V CDR1 and CDR2: PRHDT, FYEKMQ (reference sequence). Trimming cost V 2 bases and J 4 bases; bases outside gene matches: 13. This CDR3 reads CASSLRGSSGRGGETQYF. The CDR3 DNA follows: TGTGCCAGCAGCTTAAGGGGTTCTAGCGGGAGAGGTGGAGAGACCCAGTACTTC.

The rearrangement uses TRBV2 and TRBJ1-5; perhaps TRBD1 as D (5 bases). CDR3 size: 15 residues. The germline V gene has CDR1 SNHLY and CDR2 FYNNEI. Trimming left V 6 bases short and J 6 bases short, with 18 bases between. The CDR3 reads CASRPETAQSQPQHF. CDR3 nucleotides: TGTGCCAGCAGGCCCGAGACAGCACAGAGTCAGCCCCAGCATTTT. The whole variable domain, filled in from reference TRBV2 and TRBJ1-5, reads EPEVTQTPSHQVTQMGQEVILRCVPISNHLYFYWYRQILGQKVEFLVSFYNNEISEKSEIFDDQFSVERPDGSNFTLKIRSTKLEDSAMYFCASRPETAQSQPQHFGDGTRLSIL.

V and J are TRBV9 and TRBJ1-5; TRBD1 agrees at 10 bases. The CDR3 has 14 residues. After removal of 2 bases from V and 6 bases from J, the junction contained 2 bases not matched to a gene. The germline gives CDR1 SGDLS, CDR2 YYNGEE. The CDR3 loop is CASSVTGGGQPQHF. For the CDR3, the DNA is TGTGCCAGCAGCGTGACAGGGGGCGGTCAGCCCCAGCATTTT.

This clone was observed a few times. The chain carries TRBV30 and TRBJ1-1; D perhaps matches TRBD1 (6 bases). Germline CDR1 and CDR2: GTSNPN and SVGIG (reference sequence). The V and J ends lost 4 bases and 0 bases respectively, with 9 bases between them. This CDR3 comprises 13 residues. The DNA for the CDR3 is TGTGCCTGGAAGGACAGCATGAACACTGAAGCTTTCTTT. Translation: CAWKDSMNTEAFF.

The chain uses TRBV11-1 and TRBJ2-1; 8 nucleotides line up with TRBD2. The CDR3 is made up of 15 amino acids. The trim removed 5 bases at V and 8 bases at J, leaving 11 bases unmatched. Per germline, CDR1 SGHAT and CDR2 FQDESV (reference sequence). CDR3 loop: CASSPIGGGRDEQFF. CDR3 bases: TGTGCCAGCAGCCCTATCGGGGGGGGCCGCGATGAGCAGTTCTTC.

The chain recombines TRBV4-2 with TRBJ1-2; 7 nucleotides align to TRBD1. The V and J ends lost 0 bases and 4 bases, in that order; junction bases with no gene match: 8. Germline CDR1 reads LGHNA; CDR2 reads YNFKEQ. The length of the CDR3 is 16 residues. The CDR3: CASSQETGTAIYGYTF. CDR3 bases: TGTGCCAGCAGCCAAGAAACCGGGACAGCGATCTATGGCTACACCTTC.

The V and J genes are TRBV19 and TRBJ1-5, with 9 bases that match TRBD1. The CDR3 totals 15 residues. Trimming took 8 bases from V and 7 from J; bases not matched to a gene: 12. CDR1 LNHDA and CDR2 SQIVND come from the germline V gene (reference sequence). CDR3 coding DNA: TGTGCCAGTGGACCGGGACAGGGAGGAAGGCAGCCCCAGCATTTT. Encoded protein: CASGPGQGGRQPQHF.

This clone was seen a single time. The chain is built from TRBV27 and TRBJ2-1; possible D gene TRBD2, 5 bases. Germline lookup yields CDR1 MNHEY and CDR2 SMNVEV (reference sequence). This CDR3 spans 13 amino acids. V was trimmed by 7 bases and J by 3 bases, leaving 10 bases between them. The CDR3 DNA reads as TGTGCCAGCAAACAGCGGAACTACAATGAGCAGTTCTTC. Translating it yields CASKQRNYNEQFF.

The chain couples TRBV5-1 to TRBJ1-4, with TRBD1 matching 8 bases. Germline lookup yields CDR1 SGHRS and CDR2 YFSETQ. J was trimmed by 10 bases and V by 2 bases; bases with no gene match: 25. This CDR3 spans 20 amino acids. The CDR3 sequence is CASSFFPPGGNSTTYGKLFF. CDR3 DNA sequence: TGCGCCAGCAGCTTCTTCCCCCCAGGGGGCAACTCCACGACCTATGGAAAACTGTTTTTT. Complete variable domain (other parts from reference TRBV5-1 and TRBJ1-4): KAGVTQTPRYLIKTRGQQVTLSCSPISGHRSVSWYQQTPGQGLQFLFEYFSETQRNKGNFPGRFSGRQFSNSRSEMNVSTLELGDSALYLCASSFFPPGGNSTTYGKLFFGSGTQLSVL.

V usage is TRBV19 and J usage is TRBJ2-7, with TRBD2 matching 10 bases. V trimming: 5 bases; J trimming: 3 bases; junction bases outside the gene matches: 4. Per germline, CDR1 LNHDA and CDR2 SQIVND (reference sequence). The CDR3 extends over 14 amino acids. CDR3 DNA: TGTGCCAGTAGTTGGACTAGCGGAAACTACGAGCAGTACTTC. Translating gives CASSWTSGNYEQYF.

This chain connects TRBV21-1 to TRBJ1-5. TRBV21-1 is an annotated pseudogene. This CDR3 contains 21 residues. CDR3 sequence: CASSKNRFRPYSPGGNQPQHF. The CDR3 coding sequence is TGTGCCAGCAGCAAAAACCGTTTTAGACCATACAGTCCGGGAGGCAATCAGCCCCAGCATTTT.

This rearrangement joins TRBV5-4 to TRBJ1-2; D might be TRBD1 (5 bases). Germline loops: CDR1 SGHNT, CDR2 YYREEE (reference sequence). CDR3 length: 13 amino acids. V dropped 7 bases and J dropped 7 bases, with 17 bases sitting between them. The CDR3 protein is CASGRGSVGGYTF. The CDR3 nucleotides are TGTGCCAGCGGGAGGGGATCGGTGGGTGGCTACACCTTC.